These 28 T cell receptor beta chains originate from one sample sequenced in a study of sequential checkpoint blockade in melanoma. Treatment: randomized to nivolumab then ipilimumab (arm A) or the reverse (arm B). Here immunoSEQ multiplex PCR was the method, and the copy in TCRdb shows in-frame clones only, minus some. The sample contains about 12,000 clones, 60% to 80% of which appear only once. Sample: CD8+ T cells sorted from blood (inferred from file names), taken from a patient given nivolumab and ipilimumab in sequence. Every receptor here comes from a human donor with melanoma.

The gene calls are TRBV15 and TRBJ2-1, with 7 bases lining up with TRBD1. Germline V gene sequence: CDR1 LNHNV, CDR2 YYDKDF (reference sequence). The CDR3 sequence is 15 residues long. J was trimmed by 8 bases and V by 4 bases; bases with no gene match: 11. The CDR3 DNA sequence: TGTGCCACCAGCACCGGACAGGACACCTTCGATGAGCAGTTCTTC. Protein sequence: CATSTGQDTFDEQFF.

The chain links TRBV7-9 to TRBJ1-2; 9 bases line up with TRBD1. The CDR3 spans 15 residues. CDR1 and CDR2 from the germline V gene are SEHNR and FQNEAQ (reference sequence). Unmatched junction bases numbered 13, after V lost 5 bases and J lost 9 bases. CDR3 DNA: TGTGCCAGCAGCCGTAGGGACAGGGACCTTTGGCGCTACACCTTC. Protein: CASSRRDRDLWRYTF.

The CDR3 loop is CASSQGTSGGLVAYEQYF. For the CDR3, the DNA is TGTGCCAGCAGCCAAGGGACTAGCGGGGGCCTCGTTGCCTACGAGCAGTACTTC. The chain joins TRBV4-2 to TRBJ2-7, with TRBD2 identical over 13 bases. J lost 2 bases, V lost 1 base, and 8 bases had no gene match. Germline assignment: CDR1 LGHNA and CDR2 YNFKEQ. This CDR3 has 18 residues.

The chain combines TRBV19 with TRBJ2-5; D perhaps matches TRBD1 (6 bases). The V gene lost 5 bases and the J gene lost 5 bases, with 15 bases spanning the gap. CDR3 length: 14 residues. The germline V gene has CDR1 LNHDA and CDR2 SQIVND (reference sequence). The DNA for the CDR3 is TGTGCCAGTAGTGCCCGACAGGCGTCTGAGACCCAGTACTTC. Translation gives CASSARQASETQYF.

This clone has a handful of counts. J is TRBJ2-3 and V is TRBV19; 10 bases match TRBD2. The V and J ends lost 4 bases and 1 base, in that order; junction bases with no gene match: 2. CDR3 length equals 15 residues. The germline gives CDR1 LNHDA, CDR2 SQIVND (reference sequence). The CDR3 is CASSTLAGGTDTQYF. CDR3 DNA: TGTGCCAGTAGTACTCTAGCGGGAGGCACAGATACGCAGTATTTT.

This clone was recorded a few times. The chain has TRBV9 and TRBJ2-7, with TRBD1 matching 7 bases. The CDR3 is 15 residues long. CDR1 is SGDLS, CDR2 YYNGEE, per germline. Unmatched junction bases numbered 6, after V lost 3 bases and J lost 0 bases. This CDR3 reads CASSAHQGDSYEQYF. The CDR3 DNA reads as TGTGCCAGCAGCGCCCATCAGGGGGACTCCTACGAGCAGTACTTC.

The CDR3 DNA sequence: TGTGCCAGTAGTATGGGGACAGGGGGAAGCTCTGGAAACACCATATATTTT. It is translated as CASSMGTGGSSGNTIYF. The genes are TRBV19 and TRBJ1-3; 11 nucleotides match TRBD1. Germline V CDR1 and CDR2: LNHDA, SQIVND (reference sequence). This CDR3 is built from 17 residues. V lost 3 bases and J lost 0; bases outside the gene matches: 4. The full variable domain, completed using reference TRBV19 and TRBJ1-3, is DGGITQSPKYLFRKEGQNVTLSCEQNLNHDAMYWYRQDPGQGLRLIYYSQIVNDFQKGDIAEGYSVSREKKESFPLTVTSAQKNPTAFYLCASSMGTGGSSGNTIYFGEGSWLTVV.

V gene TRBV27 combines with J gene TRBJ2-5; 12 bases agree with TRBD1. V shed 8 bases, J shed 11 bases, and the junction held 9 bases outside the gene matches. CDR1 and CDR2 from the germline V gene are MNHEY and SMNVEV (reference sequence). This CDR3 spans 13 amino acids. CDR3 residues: CASGGQGAWEQYF. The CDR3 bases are TGTGCCAGCGGGGGACAGGGGGCTTGGGAGCAGTACTTC.

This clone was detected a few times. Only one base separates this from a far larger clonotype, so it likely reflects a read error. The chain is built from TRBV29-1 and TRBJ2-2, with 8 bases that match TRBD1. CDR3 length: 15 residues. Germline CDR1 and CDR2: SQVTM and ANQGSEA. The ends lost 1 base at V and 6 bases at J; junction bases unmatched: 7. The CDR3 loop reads CSVEVPDRAAGELFF. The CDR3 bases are TGCAGCGTTGAAGTCCCGGACAGGGCGGCCGGGGAGCTGTTTTTT.

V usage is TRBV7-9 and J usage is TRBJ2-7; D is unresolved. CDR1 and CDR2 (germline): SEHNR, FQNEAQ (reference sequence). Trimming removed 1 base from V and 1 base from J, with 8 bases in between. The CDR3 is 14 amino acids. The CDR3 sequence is CASSLVSISYEQYF. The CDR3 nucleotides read TGTGCCAGCAGCTTAGTTAGTATATCCTACGAGCAGTACTTC.

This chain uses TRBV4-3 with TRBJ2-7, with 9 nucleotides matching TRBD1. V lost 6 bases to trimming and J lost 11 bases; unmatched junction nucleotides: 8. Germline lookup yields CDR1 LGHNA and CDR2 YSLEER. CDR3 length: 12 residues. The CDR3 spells CASRGQQGAKYF. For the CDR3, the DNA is TGCGCCAGCAGGGGCCAACAGGGGGCGAAGTACTTC.

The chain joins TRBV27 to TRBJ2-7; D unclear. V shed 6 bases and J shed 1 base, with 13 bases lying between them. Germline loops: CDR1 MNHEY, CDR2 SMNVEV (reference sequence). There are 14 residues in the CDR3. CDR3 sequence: CASSDRRGSYEQYF. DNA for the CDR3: TGTGCCAGCAGCGACCGGAGAGGTTCCTACGAGCAGTACTTC.

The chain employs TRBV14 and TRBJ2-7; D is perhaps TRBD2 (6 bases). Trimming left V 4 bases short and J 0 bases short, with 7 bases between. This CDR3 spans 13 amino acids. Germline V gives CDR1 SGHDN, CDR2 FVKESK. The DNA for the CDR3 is TGTGCCAGCAGCCGGGACTTCTCCTACGAGCAGTACTTC. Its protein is CASSRDFSYEQYF.

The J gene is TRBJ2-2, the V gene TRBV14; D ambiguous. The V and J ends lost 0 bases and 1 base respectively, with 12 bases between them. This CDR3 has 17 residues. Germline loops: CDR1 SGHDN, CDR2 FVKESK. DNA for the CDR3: TGTGCCAGCAGCCAAGATTTAACCAGGTTGAACACCGGGGAGCTGTTTTTT. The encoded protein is CASSQDLTRLNTGELFF.

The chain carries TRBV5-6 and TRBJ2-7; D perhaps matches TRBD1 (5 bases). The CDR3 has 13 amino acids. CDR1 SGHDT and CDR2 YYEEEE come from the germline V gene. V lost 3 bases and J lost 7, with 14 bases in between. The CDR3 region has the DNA TGTGCCAGCAGCTCTGACAGTCCTGGAGAGCAGTACTTC. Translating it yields CASSSDSPGEQYF.

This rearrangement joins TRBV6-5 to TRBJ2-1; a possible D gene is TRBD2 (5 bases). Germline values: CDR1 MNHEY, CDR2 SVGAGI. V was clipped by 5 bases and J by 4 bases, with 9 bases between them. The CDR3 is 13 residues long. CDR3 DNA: TGTGCCAGCAGTGAAGCGGAGTACAATGAGCAGTTCTTC. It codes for CASSEAEYNEQFF.

The CDR3: CASSQDSWAGGYEQYF. Here the CDR3 DNA reads TGTGCCAGCAGCCAAGATTCGTGGGCAGGGGGCTACGAGCAGTACTTC. The chain employs TRBV7-6 and TRBJ2-7; 7 positions agree with TRBD1. The CDR3 contains 16 residues. Germline CDR1 is SGHVS and CDR2 is FNYEAQ. The V gene end was trimmed by 5 bases and the J gene end by 3 bases; junction bases not matched to a gene: 13. Using reference TRBV7-6 and TRBJ2-7 for the parts outside the CDR3, the full variable domain is GAGVSQSPRYKVTKRGQDVALRCDPISGHVSLYWYRQALGQGPEFLTYFNYEAQQDKSGLPNDRFSAERPEGSISTLTIQRTEQRDSAMYRCASSQDSWAGGYEQYFGPGTRLTVT.

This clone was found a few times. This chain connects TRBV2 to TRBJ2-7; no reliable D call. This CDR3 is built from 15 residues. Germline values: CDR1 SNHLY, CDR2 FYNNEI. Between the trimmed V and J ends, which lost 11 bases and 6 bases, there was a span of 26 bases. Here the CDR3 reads CASCEGKVLPGEQYF. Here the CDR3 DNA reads TGTGCCTCTTGCGAAGGAAAAGTTCTACCGGGCGAGCAGTACTTC.

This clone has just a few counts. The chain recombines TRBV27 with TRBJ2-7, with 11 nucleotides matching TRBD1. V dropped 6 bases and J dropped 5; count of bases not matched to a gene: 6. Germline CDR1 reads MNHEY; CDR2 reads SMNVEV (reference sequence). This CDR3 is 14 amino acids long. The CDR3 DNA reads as TGTGCCAGCAGGGTATGGACAGGGGGCGACGAGCAGTACTTC. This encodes CASRVWTGGDEQYF.

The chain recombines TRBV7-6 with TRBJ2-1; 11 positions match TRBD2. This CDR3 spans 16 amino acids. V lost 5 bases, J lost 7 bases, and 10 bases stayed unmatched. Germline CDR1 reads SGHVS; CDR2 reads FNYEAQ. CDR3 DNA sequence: TGTGCCAGCAGCCCTTTAGCGGGAGGGTCGTTGAATGAGCAGTTCTTC. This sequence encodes CASSPLAGGSLNEQFF.

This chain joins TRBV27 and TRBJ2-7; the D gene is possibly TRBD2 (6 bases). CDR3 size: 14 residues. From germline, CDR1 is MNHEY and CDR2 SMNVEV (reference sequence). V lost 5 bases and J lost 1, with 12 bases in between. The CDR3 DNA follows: TGTGCCAGCAGTGGCGGGGACCAGTCCTACGAGCAGTACTTC. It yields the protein CASSGGDQSYEQYF.

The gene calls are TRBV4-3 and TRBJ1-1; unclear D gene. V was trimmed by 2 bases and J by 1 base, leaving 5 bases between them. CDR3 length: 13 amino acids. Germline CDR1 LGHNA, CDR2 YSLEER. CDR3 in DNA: TGCGCCAGCAGCCAATACGGGAACACTGAAGCTTTCTTT. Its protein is CASSQYGNTEAFF.

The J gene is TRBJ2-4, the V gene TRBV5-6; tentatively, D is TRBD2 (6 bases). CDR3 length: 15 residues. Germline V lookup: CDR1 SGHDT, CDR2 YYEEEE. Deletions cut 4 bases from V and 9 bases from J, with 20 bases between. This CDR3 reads CASSTDGTHFGIQYF. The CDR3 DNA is TGTGCCAGCAGCACGGATGGGACTCACTTTGGCATTCAGTACTTC.

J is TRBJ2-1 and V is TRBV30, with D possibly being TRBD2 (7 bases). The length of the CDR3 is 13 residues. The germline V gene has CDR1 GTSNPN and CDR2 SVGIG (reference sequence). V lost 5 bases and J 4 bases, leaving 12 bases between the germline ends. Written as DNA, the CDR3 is TGTGCCTGGGGGGGGGACAATTACAATGAGCAGTTCTTC. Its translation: CAWGGDNYNEQFF.

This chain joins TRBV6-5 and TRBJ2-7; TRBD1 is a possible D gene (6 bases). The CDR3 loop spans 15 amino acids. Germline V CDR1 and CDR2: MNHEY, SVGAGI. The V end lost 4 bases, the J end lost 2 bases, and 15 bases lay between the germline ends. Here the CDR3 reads CASSSKPGHTYEQYF. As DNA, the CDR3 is TGTGCCAGCAGTTCTAAACCGGGACACACCTACGAGCAGTACTTC.

CDR3: CASSYSQGYLHPDTQYF. Written as DNA, the CDR3 is TGTGCCAGCAGTTACAGCCAGGGGTATCTGCATCCCGATACGCAGTATTTT. The chain uses TRBV7-9 and TRBJ2-3; weak D call: TRBD1 (6 bases). Per the germline V gene, CDR1 is SEHNR and CDR2 is FQNEAQ (reference sequence). V lost 6 bases and J lost 6, with 25 bases in between. The CDR3 runs 17 residues.

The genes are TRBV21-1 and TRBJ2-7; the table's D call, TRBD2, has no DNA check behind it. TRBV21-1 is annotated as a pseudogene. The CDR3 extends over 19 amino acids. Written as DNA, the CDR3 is TGTGCCAGCAGCAAAGCGTTAGGACTAGCGGGGGACAGCTCCTACGAGCAGTACTTC. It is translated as CASSKALGLAGDSSYEQYF.

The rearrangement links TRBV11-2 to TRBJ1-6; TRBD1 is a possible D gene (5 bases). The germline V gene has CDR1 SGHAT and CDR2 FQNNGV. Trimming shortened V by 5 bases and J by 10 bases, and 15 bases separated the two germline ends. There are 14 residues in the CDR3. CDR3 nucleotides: TGTGCCAGCAGCACCGACAGCGTCTGGTCACCCCTCCACTTT. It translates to CASSTDSVWSPLHF.